A single sample gave rise to the 20 T cell receptor beta chains below, sequenced in a study of shared clonotypes between healthy human individuals. Assay: immunoSEQ multiplex PCR; the TCRdb copy retains only in-frame clones and omits some. The sample records a few million clones, around 90% being singletons. Specimen: naive CD4+ T cells from PBMCs. The subset was: CD45RA+ positively selected. All receptors derive from a man between 18 and 29 years old in good health. Some clones in this sample may be carry-over from other donors' samples.

The V gene is TRBV29-1, the J gene TRBJ2-2; D gene unclear. CDR1 is SQVTM and CDR2 is ANQGSEA in the germline V gene. There are 14 residues in the CDR3. V was pared by 7 bases and J by 1 base, with 13 bases between. The CDR3 loop is CSASVRVNTGELFF. The CDR3 DNA follows: TGCAGCGCTTCGGTCCGGGTGAACACCGGGGAGCTGTTTTTT.

V is TRBV13 and J is TRBJ2-5, with TRBD2 matching over 13 bases. The J segment lost 4 bases and the V segment lost 7 bases, leaving 15 bases of the junction unmatched. CDR3 size: 18 residues. In germline, CDR1 is PRHDT, CDR2 FYEKMQ (reference sequence). The CDR3 here is CASIATGLAGRAGETQYF. Written as DNA, the CDR3 is TGTGCCAGCATCGCGACGGGACTAGCGGGAAGGGCGGGAGAGACCCAGTACTTC.

The rearrangement links TRBV5-1 to TRBJ2-7, with 11 positions matching TRBD2. Per germline, CDR1 SGHRS and CDR2 YFSETQ. With 1 base clipped from V and 4 bases from J, the junction kept 7 bases outside the gene matches. The CDR3 loop spans 16 amino acids. DNA of the CDR3: TGCGCCAGCAGCTTGCCCGGGACTAGCGGTTATTACGAGCAGTACTTC. This translates into CASSLPGTSGYYEQYF. The full variable domain, in which reference TRBV5-1 and TRBJ2-7 provide the parts outside the CDR3, is KAGVTQTPRYLIKTRGQQVTLSCSPISGHRSVSWYQQTPGQGLQFLFEYFSETQRNKGNFPGRFSGRQFSNSRSEMNVSTLELGDSALYLCASSLPGTSGYYEQYFGPGTRLTVT.

This chain links TRBV28 with TRBJ1-2, with a weak D call TRBD1 (5 bases). The germline CDR1 and CDR2 sequences are MDHEN and SYDVKM. Trimming stripped 2 bases from V and 4 bases from J, with 11 bases between. This CDR3 is built from 14 residues. The DNA for the CDR3 is TGTGCCAGCAGTTTAAGCAGGGTCCCCTATGGCTACACCTTC. This codes for CASSLSRVPYGYTF.

This clone was recorded only once. The chain uses TRBV30 and TRBJ2-5; no clear D. The CDR3 is 14 amino acids. The V and J ends lost 2 bases and 0 bases respectively, with 10 bases between them. Per the germline V gene, CDR1 is GTSNPN and CDR2 is SVGIG (reference sequence). The CDR3: CAWSPPPYQETQYF. The CDR3 DNA is TGTGCCTGGAGTCCCCCCCCCTACCAAGAGACCCAGTACTTC.

This rearrangement joins TRBV18 to TRBJ2-7; possibly TRBD2 for D (6 bases). The CDR3 runs to 15 residues. The germline V gene encodes CDR1 KGHSH and CDR2 LQKENI. The ends were cut back, 2 bases at V and 0 bases at J, with 11 bases in the middle. DNA for the CDR3: TGTGCCAGCTCACCAATCCGGGACTTCTCCTACGAGCAGTACTTC. It yields the protein CASSPIRDFSYEQYF.

The gene calls are TRBV4-1 and TRBJ1-3; D gene uncertain. This CDR3 is 15 amino acids long. Trimming left V 0 bases short and J 2 bases short, with 8 bases between. CDR1 is MGHRA and CDR2 is YSYEKL in the germline V gene. CDR3 DNA sequence: TGCGCCAGCAGCCAAGATCCCTACACTGGAAACACCATATATTTT. This translates into CASSQDPYTGNTIYF.

This chain connects TRBV18 to TRBJ1-2; D uncertain. Between the trimmed V and J ends, which lost 6 bases and 4 bases, there was a span of 18 bases. The CDR3 runs 15 residues. Germline CDR1 and CDR2: KGHSH and LQKENI. CDR3: CASSPMDARVYGYTF. CDR3 DNA sequence: TGTGCCAGCTCCCCGATGGACGCAAGGGTCTATGGCTACACCTTC.

The V gene is TRBV2, the J gene TRBJ2-7, with 7 bases fitting TRBD2. The V segment lost 5 bases and the J segment 6 bases; nucleotides outside the gene matches: 16. Germline CDR1 reads SNHLY; CDR2 reads FYNNEI. The CDR3 runs to 16 residues. This chain's CDR3 is CASSPPLAGVGVEQYF. In nucleotides, the CDR3 is TGTGCCAGCAGTCCCCCTTTGGCGGGAGTCGGGGTCGAGCAGTACTTC.

The chain employs TRBV5-1 and TRBJ1-2; 7 bases are a match to TRBD1. The CDR3 totals 13 residues. From germline, CDR1 is SGHRS and CDR2 YFSETQ. V lost 5 bases and J lost 8; bases outside the gene matches: 9. DNA of the CDR3: TGCGCCAGCAGTTCCGACAGGGAGGGCGGCTACACCTTC. The encoded protein is CASSSDREGGYTF.

The chain carries TRBV29-1 and TRBJ2-1; 9 nucleotides match TRBD1. Germline CDR1 is SQVTM and CDR2 is ANQGSEA. The CDR3 length is 12 residues. The V gene end was trimmed by 2 bases and the J gene end by 12 bases; junction bases not matched to a gene: 5. CDR3: CSVEKGTGRQFF. CDR3 sequence (DNA): TGCAGCGTTGAAAAGGGGACAGGGCGGCAGTTCTTC.

V and J are TRBV4-2 and TRBJ2-1; 10 nucleotides align to TRBD2. The J segment lost 15 bases and the V segment lost 6 bases, leaving 17 bases of the junction unmatched. Germline V CDR1 and CDR2: LGHNA, YNFKEQ. The CDR3 covers 15 residues. The CDR3 is CASRTGTSVIEGLFF. CDR3 coding DNA: TGTGCCAGCAGGACCGGGACTAGCGTGATTGAGGGTCTGTTCTTC.

Notes on this clone: The same CDR3 also results from other DNA sequences found in this sample. This chain links TRBV7-9 with TRBJ2-7; no clear D gene. This CDR3 is built from 13 residues. The V gene's germline CDR1 is SEHNR and CDR2 FQNEAQ (reference sequence). Trimming stripped 0 bases from V and 3 bases from J, with 6 bases between. As DNA, the CDR3 is TGTGCCAGCAGCTTAGCGGTAGGCTACGAGCAGTACTTC. Its translation is CASSLAVGYEQYF.

This chain joins TRBV5-8 and TRBJ2-5, with 13 nucleotides matching TRBD2. The J segment lost 2 bases and the V segment lost 2 bases, leaving 6 bases of the junction unmatched. This CDR3 has 17 residues. Germline lookup yields CDR1 SGHTS and CDR2 YDEGEE. Here the CDR3 reads CASSLGTSGIQQETQYF. The DNA for the CDR3 is TGTGCCAGCAGCTTAGGGACTAGCGGGATTCAGCAAGAGACCCAGTACTTC.

V usage is TRBV27 and J usage is TRBJ1-5; D not certain. The V and J ends lost 5 bases and 2 bases respectively, with 7 bases between them. CDR3 length: 13 residues. Germline CDR1 is MNHEY and CDR2 is SMNVEV (reference sequence). The CDR3 nucleotides read TGTGCCAGCAGTCCTGCGGGCAATCAGCCCCAGCATTTT. Translated: CASSPAGNQPQHF.

This sequence joins TRBV9 and TRBJ2-2; 7 positions agree with TRBD2. The germline V gene encodes CDR1 SGDLS and CDR2 YYNGEE. The CDR3 length is 15 residues. The junction had 8 bases not matched to a gene; V was cut back by 5 bases and J by 4 bases. The CDR3 loop reads CASSTTSFSTGELFF. Here the CDR3 DNA reads TGTGCCAGCAGTACGACTAGCTTCAGCACCGGGGAGCTGTTTTTT. The full variable domain, completed using reference TRBV9 and TRBJ2-2, is DSGVTQTPKHLITATGQRVTLRCSPRSGDLSVYWYQQSLDQGLQFLIQYYNGEERAKGNILERFSAQQFPDLHSELNLSSLELGDSALYFCASSTTSFSTGELFFGEGSRLTVL.

For this clone: The sample has other DNA sequences that encode this CDR3 too. The J gene is TRBJ2-3, the V gene TRBV27, with D uncertain. CDR3 length: 13 amino acids. V gave up 5 bases and J gave up 1 base, with 7 bases separating them. Germline-derived CDR1 and CDR2 are MNHEY and SMNVEV (reference sequence). CDR3 bases: TGTGCCAGCAGTAGAAGGGGCACAGATACGCAGTATTTT. Its protein product is CASSRRGTDTQYF.

The V gene is TRBV5-4, the J gene TRBJ1-1; 7 bases match TRBD1. This CDR3 is built from 14 residues. In germline, CDR1 is SGHNT, CDR2 YYREEE (reference sequence). Unmatched junction bases numbered 14, after V lost 4 bases and J lost 11 bases. CDR3 protein: CASSPGTDERGAFF. The CDR3 nucleotides read TGTGCCAGCAGCCCCGGGACAGACGAACGGGGGGCTTTCTTT. Filled out from reference TRBV5-4 and TRBJ1-1, the complete variable domain reads ETGVTQSPTHLIKTRGQQVTLRCSSQSGHNTVSWYQQALGQGPQFIFQYYREEENGRGNFPPRFSGLQFPNYSSELNVNALELDDSALYLCASSPGTDERGAFFGQGTRLTVV.

Comment on this clone: Other DNA sequences in this sample translate to the same CDR3. The chain links TRBV7-9 to TRBJ2-7; a weak D match, TRBD1 (6 bases). The CDR3 loop spans 12 amino acids. V lost 5 bases and J lost 4, with 9 bases in between. Germline V lookup: CDR1 SEHNR, CDR2 FQNEAQ (reference sequence). The CDR3 DNA reads as TGTGCCAGCAGCCGTAGGGGGTACGAGCAGTACTTC. It codes for CASSRRGYEQYF.

Remarks on this clone: The identical CDR3 is also encoded by other nucleotide sequences in the sample. The chain recombines TRBV4-1 with TRBJ2-7; D assignment may be TRBD1 or TRBD2 (5 bases each). Between the trimmed V and J ends, which lost 4 bases and 1 base, there was a span of 14 bases. The CDR3 extends over 15 amino acids. Germline CDR1 reads MGHRA; CDR2 reads YSYEKL. This chain's CDR3 is CASSLTGTESYEQYF. CDR3 in DNA: TGCGCCAGCAGCCTAACCGGGACGGAATCCTACGAGCAGTACTTC.